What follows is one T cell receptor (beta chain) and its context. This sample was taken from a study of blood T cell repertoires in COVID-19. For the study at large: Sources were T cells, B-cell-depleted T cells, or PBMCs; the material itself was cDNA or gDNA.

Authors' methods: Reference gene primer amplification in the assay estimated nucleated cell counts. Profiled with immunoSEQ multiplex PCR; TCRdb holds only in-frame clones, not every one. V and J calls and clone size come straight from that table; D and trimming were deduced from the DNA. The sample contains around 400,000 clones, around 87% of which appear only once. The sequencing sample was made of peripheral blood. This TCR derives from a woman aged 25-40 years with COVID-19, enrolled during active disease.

The CDR3 DNA sequence: TGTGCCAGCAGCTTGGTGGGAGAAGAGCAGTACTTC. Amino acids: CASSLVGEEQYF. This chain links TRBV5-6 with TRBJ2-7; TRBD2 might be the D (5 bases). CDR3 length equals 12 residues. Germline V lookup: CDR1 SGHDT, CDR2 YYEEEE. V was cut by 0 bases and J by 7 bases, with 8 bases left in between.